This entry features one T cell receptor (beta chain) sequence. Its antigen is unknown. Repertoires were generated with immunoSEQ multiplex PCR, while TCRdb's copy carries only in-frame clones and drops some. This sample yields about 65,000 clones, of which roughly 85% are seen a single time; under 4.5% belongs to the top ten. These data originate in a study of a mutant IDH1 vaccine in newly diagnosed glioma. About the study: Patients underwent eight vaccinations, which took place in weeks 1, 3, 5, 7, 11, 15, 19 and 23. Patients had received radiotherapy, temozolomide, or both previously, most receiving both.

Trimming took off 2 bases at V and 0 bases at J, with 11 bases between the two ends. This CDR3 comprises 16 residues. Looked up from germline, CDR1 is MNHNS and CDR2 is SASEGT. Findings of the study overall: Overall, 90% to 95% of patients had vaccine-induced immune responses.

Time point here: week 23, last vaccination. All doses held 300 ug of mutant IDH1 20-mer peptide, with topical imiquimod. The source material was PBMCs, sampled from a glioma patient whose treatment included an IDH1 peptide vaccine. The chain has TRBV6-1 and TRBJ2-4; tentative D call: TRBD1 (6 bases). The source of this sequence is a man under 40 with glioma. The CDR3 protein is CASSEIGTLAKNIQYF. CDR3 nucleotides: TGTGCCAGCAGTGAAATAGGGACACTAGCCAAAAACATTCAGTACTTC.